The 22 T cell receptor beta chains below were found in one sample sequenced in a study of blood T cell repertoires in COVID-19. Assay used: immunoSEQ multiplex PCR; TCRdb lists only in-frame clones, some missing. The sample includes 350,000 to 450,000 clones, less than 85% seen only once; the top ten take approximately 3.7%. The sample taken for sequencing was peripheral blood. Every receptor here comes from a woman aged 18-29 years with acute or convalescent COVID-19.

The chain links TRBV11-3 to TRBJ2-7; D might be TRBD2 (5 bases). The V gene lost 5 bases and the J gene lost 6 bases, with 14 bases spanning the gap. Germline CDR1 and CDR2: SGHNT and YENEEA. CDR3 size: 13 residues. CDR3 protein: CASSVRPLAEQYF. The CDR3 region has the DNA TGTGCCAGCAGCGTTCGGCCCCTAGCCGAGCAGTACTTC.

The V call is TRBV2, the J call TRBJ2-5; D is unclear. The V gene lost 4 bases and the J gene lost 5 bases, with 11 bases spanning the gap. This CDR3 comprises 13 residues. Looked up from germline, CDR1 is SNHLY and CDR2 is FYNNEI. The CDR3 loop is CASSAPGSETQYF. Written as DNA, the CDR3 is TGTGCCAGCAGTGCCCCGGGTTCGGAGACCCAGTACTTC.

This clone was counted between two and nine times. The gene calls are TRBV5-4 and TRBJ1-2; 7 bases agree with TRBD1. Germline-derived CDR1 and CDR2 are SGHNT and YYREEE (reference sequence). The trim removed 1 base at V and 4 bases at J, leaving 1 base unmatched. This CDR3 comprises 13 residues. The CDR3 DNA reads TGTGCCAGCAGCTTGAACAGGGGCTATGGCTACACCTTC. Protein: CASSLNRGYGYTF.

The chain combines TRBV15 with TRBJ2-7, with D possibly being TRBD1 (6 bases). Per germline, CDR1 LNHNV and CDR2 YYDKDF (reference sequence). This CDR3 comprises 13 residues. The V and J ends lost 5 bases and 4 bases respectively, with 12 bases between them. The CDR3 spells CATSLEQGYEQYF. The CDR3 coding sequence is TGTGCCACCAGCTTGGAACAGGGATACGAGCAGTACTTC.

The chain has TRBV28 and TRBJ2-1; 7 bases are shared with TRBD2. In germline, CDR1 is MDHEN, CDR2 SYDVKM. The junction had 8 bases not matched to a gene; V was cut back by 6 bases and J by 6 bases. The CDR3 has 14 residues. The CDR3 here is CASSLVGTTNEQFF. The CDR3 DNA reads TGTGCCAGCAGCTTGGTGGGGACTACCAATGAGCAGTTCTTC.

Concerning this clone: The sample contains more than one DNA sequence encoding this CDR3. The chain recombines TRBV24-1 with TRBJ2-1, with TRBD1 matching 8 bases. V lost 4 bases and J lost 2; bases outside the gene matches: 3. Germline CDR1 reads KGHDR; CDR2 reads SFDVKD. This CDR3 is built from 15 residues. Here the CDR3 DNA reads TGTGCCACCAGTGACCAGACAGGGGCCTACAATGAGCAGTTCTTC. Protein sequence: CATSDQTGAYNEQFF.

This rearrangement joins TRBV19 to TRBJ1-5, with 7 bases that match TRBD1. The germline CDR1 and CDR2 sequences are LNHDA and SQIVND (reference sequence). This CDR3 comprises 13 residues. The ends lost 9 bases at V and 7 bases at J; junction bases unmatched: 9. The CDR3 nucleotides are TGTGCCAGCGCGACAGGGATTTTACAGCCCCAGCATTTT. Residues: CASATGILQPQHF.

The chain is built from TRBV28 and TRBJ1-2, with 8 positions matching TRBD1. V shed 3 bases and J 8 bases; nucleotides not matched to a gene: 8. In germline, CDR1 is MDHEN, CDR2 SYDVKM. The CDR3 has 14 residues. CDR3 sequence (DNA): TGTGCCAGCAGTTTCCCGGGACAGGTCGGAGGCTACACCTTC. This gives the protein CASSFPGQVGGYTF.

This clone was observed a single time. The J gene is TRBJ2-2, the V gene TRBV5-8; no firm D call. Germline V CDR1 and CDR2: SGHTS, YDEGEE. This CDR3 is built from 11 residues. With 4 bases removed from V and 6 bases from J, the gap between germline ends came to 4 bases. The CDR3, as DNA: TGTGCCAGCAGCGCGCCCGGGGAGCTGTTTTTT. Encoded protein: CASSAPGELFF.

The chain is built from TRBV5-4 and TRBJ2-7; possibly TRBD2 for D (5 bases). In germline, CDR1 is SGHNT, CDR2 YYREEE (reference sequence). CDR3 size: 15 residues. Trimming pared 4 bases from V and 1 base from J, leaving 15 bases between. The CDR3 coding sequence is TGTGCCAGCAGCCAACCCTTGACGGGGTCCTACGAGCAGTACTTC. It codes for CASSQPLTGSYEQYF.

The V call is TRBV5-1, the J call TRBJ2-1, with D perhaps matching TRBD1 (5 bases). Germline V lookup: CDR1 SGHRS, CDR2 YFSETQ. Trimming pared 0 bases from V and 8 bases from J, leaving 18 bases between. The CDR3 consists of 16 residues. CDR3 nucleotide sequence: TGCGCCAGCAGCTTGGGAGTAAGGGGCCCTGGGGATGAGCAGTTCTTC. It codes for CASSLGVRGPGDEQFF.

This chain connects TRBV11-3 to TRBJ2-3; 10 nucleotides match TRBD2. Germline lookup yields CDR1 SGHNT and CDR2 YENEEA. The V segment lost 4 bases and the J segment 6 bases; nucleotides outside the gene matches: 7. CDR3 length: 15 residues. The CDR3 is CASSSGLAPEDTQYF. In nucleotides, the CDR3 is TGTGCCAGCAGCTCGGGACTAGCGCCGGAGGATACGCAGTATTTT.

This clone was seen ten or more times. The rearrangement links TRBV28 to TRBJ1-5; D may be TRBD1 (6 bases). V was pared by 3 bases and J by 2 bases, with 14 bases between. Germline CDR1 reads MDHEN; CDR2 reads SYDVKM. The CDR3 length is 16 residues. This CDR3 is CASSFERQAGNQPQHF. The CDR3 region has the DNA TGTGCCAGCAGTTTTGAGAGACAGGCAGGCAATCAGCCCCAGCATTTT.

V gene TRBV7-9 combines with J gene TRBJ2-6; D is unclear. V was shortened by 5 bases and J by 2 bases, with 16 bases between the two germline ends. This CDR3 comprises 17 residues. Germline V CDR1 and CDR2: SEHNR, FQNEAQ (reference sequence). CDR3 amino acids: CASSHQKDTPGANVLTF. The CDR3 region has the DNA TGTGCCAGCAGCCACCAAAAAGACACCCCTGGGGCCAACGTCCTGACTTTC. The variable domain in full, completed from reference TRBV7-9 and TRBJ2-6, reads DTGVSQNPRHKITKRGQNVTFRCDPISEHNRLYWYRQTLGQGPEFLTYFQNEAQLEKSRLLSDRFSAERPKGSFSTLEIQRTEQGDSAMYLCASSHQKDTPGANVLTFGAGSRLTVL.

This clone appeared a few times. The chain combines TRBV7-2 with TRBJ2-3; D call uncertain. The V gene lost 2 bases and the J gene lost 0 bases, with 9 bases spanning the gap. The germline gives CDR1 SGHTA, CDR2 FQGNSA. This CDR3 contains 15 residues. This CDR3 reads CASSLRSFSTDTQYF. CDR3 in DNA: TGTGCCAGCAGCTTACGGTCCTTCAGCACAGATACGCAGTATTTT.

The chain uses TRBV19 and TRBJ2-2, with D perhaps TRBD1 (6 bases). The CDR3 runs 16 residues. Trimming removed 3 bases from V and 0 bases from J, with 11 bases in between. Germline V CDR1 and CDR2: LNHDA, SQIVND (reference sequence). The CDR3 region has the DNA TGTGCCAGTAGTATCCGGCCAGGGGCGAACACCGGGGAGCTGTTTTTT. It is translated as CASSIRPGANTGELFF.

The chain recombines TRBV29-1 with TRBJ1-1; unclear D gene. CDR3 length equals 14 residues. CDR1 is SQVTM and CDR2 is ANQGSEA in the germline V gene. Trimming shortened V by 0 bases and J by 2 bases, and 10 bases separated the two germline ends. CDR3 nucleotide sequence: TGCAGCGTTGAAGATCTGGAGGAAAACACTGAAGCTTTCTTT. Encoded protein: CSVEDLEENTEAFF.

The genes are TRBV12-3 or TRBV12-4 and TRBJ1-2, with TRBD1 as a possible D gene (5 bases). Trimming stripped 5 bases from V and 1 base from J, with 5 bases between. The CDR3 length is 12 residues. The CDR3 loop reads CASSDSNYGYTF. CDR3 nucleotide sequence: TGTGCCAGCAGTGACAGTAACTATGGCTACACCTTC.

This chain connects TRBV18 to TRBJ1-1; 7 bases are a match to TRBD1. Losses at the gene ends were 3 bases for V and 6 bases for J; bases not matched to a gene: 10. Germline V lookup: CDR1 KGHSH, CDR2 LQKENI. The CDR3 runs 15 residues. CDR3 bases: TGTGCCAGCTCACCCTCGACAGGGATGGGCCCTGAAGCTTTCTTT. The encoded protein is CASSPSTGMGPEAFF.

V is TRBV4-1 and J is TRBJ2-7, with TRBD2 identical over 10 bases. The germline gives CDR1 MGHRA, CDR2 YSYEKL. Losses at the gene ends were 3 bases for V and 2 bases for J; bases not matched to a gene: 10. The CDR3 totals 17 residues. CDR3 sequence: CASSQFLAGEGTYEQYF. CDR3 DNA: TGCGCCAGCAGCCAGTTTCTAGCGGGAGAGGGAACCTACGAGCAGTACTTC.

The chain has TRBV10-3 and TRBJ1-2, with D possibly TRBD1 on 6 matching bases. Trimming cost V 0 bases and J 4 bases, with 9 bases left between them. CDR1 and CDR2 from the germline V gene are ENHRY and SYGVKD. CDR3 length: 14 amino acids. The DNA of the CDR3 is TGTGCCATCAGTGAGTCGACAGGCAGCTATGGCTACACCTTC. Translation gives CAISESTGSYGYTF.

The chain uses TRBV30 and TRBJ2-7, with D possibly TRBD1 on 6 matching bases. The V gene lost 5 bases and the J gene lost 0 bases, with 17 bases spanning the gap. CDR1 and CDR2 from the germline V gene are GTSNPN and SVGIG (reference sequence). CDR3 size: 15 residues. CDR3 in DNA: TGTGCCTGGTCCGAACATTTAGGGGGCTCCTACGAGCAGTACTTC. Its translation: CAWSEHLGGSYEQYF.